The rows below give T cell receptor beta chains drawn from one sample of a study of shared clonotypes between healthy human individuals. Sequencing was performed with immunoSEQ multiplex PCR; in TCRdb, only in-frame clones are kept and a portion is missing. The table includes hundreds of thousands of clones, 97% detected once. The sequencing sample was made of naive CD4+ T cells sorted from blood. These TCRs come from a woman aged 25 to 39 in good health. Each CDR3 is given with its conserved first and last residue. D genes are given only for firm matches.

d_call: .
j_call: TRBJ1-4
v_call: TRBV4-1
cdr3_nt: TGCGCCAGCAGCGGAGAGGGAGTTCGCGCAACTAATGAAAAACTGTTTTTT
cdr3_aa: CASSGEGVRATNEKLFF

d_call: .
j_call: TRBJ2-1
v_call: TRBV25-1
cdr3_nt: TGTGCCAGCAGTGACAGGGTCCGGAATGAGCAGTTCTTC
cdr3_aa: CASSDRVRNEQFF

d_call: .
j_call: TRBJ2-7
v_call: TRBV6-5
cdr3_nt: TGTGCCAGCAGTGAGTCCCTTCAGGGATTCGAGCAGTACTTC
cdr3_aa: CASSESLQGFEQYF

d_call: .
j_call: TRBJ2-1
v_call: TRBV5-1
cdr3_nt: TGCGCCAGCAGCCCCCGGCGGGCGGGGGCATACAATGAGCAGTTCTTC
cdr3_aa: CASSPRRAGAYNEQFF

d_call: TRBD2
j_call: TRBJ2-7
v_call: TRBV5-1
cdr3_nt: TGCGCCAGCAACTCACTAGCGGGAGGACGGGAGCAGTACTTC
cdr3_aa: CASNSLAGGREQYF

d_call: TRBD1
j_call: TRBJ2-2
v_call: TRBV6-5
cdr3_nt: TGTGCCACCCGAATGCAGGGGGCTTCTTCCGGGGAGCTGTTTTTT
cdr3_aa: CATRMQGASSGELFF

d_call: .
j_call: TRBJ2-2
v_call: TRBV28
cdr3_nt: TGTGCCAGCAGTCTCGGAGGTAACACCGGGGAGCTGTTTTTT
cdr3_aa: CASSLGGNTGELFF

d_call: TRBD2
j_call: TRBJ2-7
v_call: TRBV5-4
cdr3_nt: TGTGCCAGCAGCGCGGGGGGGGGACGCGAGCAGTACTTC
cdr3_aa: CASSAGGGREQYF

d_call: .
j_call: TRBJ1-6
v_call: TRBV6-5
cdr3_nt: TGTGCCAGCAGATACCGGACAGCCCATAATTCACCCCTCCACTTT
cdr3_aa: CASRYRTAHNSPLHF

d_call: .
j_call: TRBJ1-2
v_call: TRBV2
cdr3_nt: TGTGCCAGCAGGGCCAGGGGATCGGGGGGCTACACCTTC
cdr3_aa: CASRARGSGGYTF